These 9 T cell receptor beta chains share one sample of origin, sequenced in a study of long-term antiretroviral therapy in people with HIV. Researchers report immunoSEQ v3.0 was run at survey level. Using immunoSEQ multiplex PCR, the repertoire was profiled, and TCRdb retains in-frame clones only, with some absent. The data show more than 15,000 clones, under 85% seen once. Material: unsorted PBMCs, obtained 2.3 years after starting antiretroviral therapy. The receptors here all came from a woman in her thirties or forties with HIV.

The chain has TRBV5-1 and TRBJ1-2, with TRBD1 as a possible D gene (6 bases). V was clipped by 0 bases and J by 0 bases, with 12 bases between them. The germline CDR1 and CDR2 sequences are SGHRS and YFSETQ. This CDR3 is built from 16 residues. CDR3 sequence reads: CASSLDGQKSNYGYTF. As DNA, the CDR3 is TGCGCCAGCAGCTTGGACGGACAGAAATCTAACTATGGCTACACCTTC.

This rearrangement joins TRBV7-9 to TRBJ2-3; TRBD1 matches at 10 bases. The CDR3 contains 17 residues. Germline trimming cut 4 bases from V and 6 bases from J; bases unmatched to any gene: 13. Germline loops: CDR1 SEHNR, CDR2 FQNEAQ (reference sequence). The CDR3 nucleotides read TGTGCCAGCAGCTCGGCGGCGGGGACAGGGGCCTCGGATACGCAGTATTTT. Its translation: CASSSAAGTGASDTQYF.

This rearrangement joins TRBV9 to TRBJ2-1, with 7 bases fitting TRBD2. Per the germline V gene, CDR1 is SGDLS and CDR2 is YYNGEE. V lost 4 bases, J lost 3 bases, and 7 bases stayed unmatched. This CDR3 is built from 15 residues. CDR3 nucleotide sequence: TGTGCCAGCAGCCTAGGGGCTAGCGGCTACAATGAGCAGTTCTTC. Translation gives CASSLGASGYNEQFF.

The chain links TRBV5-1 to TRBJ2-5; D perhaps matches TRBD1 (6 bases). The CDR3 is made up of 15 amino acids. The V gene lost 8 bases and the J gene lost 5 bases, with 22 bases spanning the gap. Germline V gene data show CDR1 as SGHRS and CDR2 as YFSETQ. DNA of the CDR3: TGCGCCAGTTCACCTTCACAGGGCCCCGTGGAGACCCAGTACTTC. Translating it yields CASSPSQGPVETQYF.

The V call is TRBV20-1, the J call TRBJ2-7, with 10 bases lining up with TRBD1. Trimming at V came to 6 bases and at J to 6 bases, leaving 2 bases not matched to a gene. The CDR3 runs to 11 residues. Germline V gives CDR1 DFQATT, CDR2 SNEGSKA (reference sequence). This CDR3 is CSAGTGVEQYF. The DNA for the CDR3 is TGCAGTGCAGGGACAGGGGTCGAGCAGTACTTC.

The chain is built from TRBV5-1 and TRBJ1-1; the D gene is possibly TRBD1 (5 bases). Germline CDR1 is SGHRS and CDR2 is YFSETQ. V was shortened by 4 bases and J by 1 base, with 8 bases between the two germline ends. CDR3 size: 13 residues. This chain's CDR3 is CASSSQGNTEAFF. In DNA, the CDR3 is TGCGCCAGCAGCAGCCAGGGGAACACTGAAGCTTTCTTT.

This rearrangement joins TRBV29-1 to TRBJ1-6; 9 nucleotides match TRBD1. Germline CDR1 reads SQVTM; CDR2 reads ANQGSEA. J lost 7 bases, V lost 6 bases, and 4 bases had no gene match. CDR3 length: 13 amino acids. CDR3 nucleotides: TGCAGCGTCGGACAGGGGAAGAATTCACCCCTCCACTTT. Protein product: CSVGQGKNSPLHF.

V gene TRBV27 combines with J gene TRBJ1-2, with a possible D match to TRBD1 (5 bases). This CDR3 has 14 residues. Looked up from germline, CDR1 is MNHEY and CDR2 is SMNVEV (reference sequence). Trimming took off 4 bases at V and 8 bases at J, with 17 bases between the two ends. DNA of the CDR3: TGTGCCAGCAGTTCCGGGGGATTCGCTTGGGGCTACACCTTC. Translation: CASSSGGFAWGYTF.

The rearrangement links TRBV15 to TRBJ2-1; D may be TRBD1 (6 bases). The CDR3 extends over 17 amino acids. CDR1 and CDR2 (germline): LNHNV, YYDKDF (reference sequence). Deletions cut 0 bases from V and 0 bases from J, with 12 bases between. CDR3 sequence: CATSRDWGLSSYNEQFF. The CDR3 DNA follows: TGTGCCACCAGCAGAGATTGGGGGCTAAGCTCCTACAATGAGCAGTTCTTC.